This T cell receptor (beta chain) is drawn from a study of cytomegalovirus exposure and HLA in healthy donors. Study-wide results and limits: It was reported that the classifier diagnosed cytomegalovirus status with high specificity and sensitivity in both the original and validation cohorts.

Note on this clone: What it binds is not known.

CDR3 length: 16 residues. The junction had 12 bases not matched to a gene; V was cut back by 3 bases and J by 5 bases. Germline CDR1 MGHRA, CDR2 YSYEKL. TCRdb's table, derived via immunoSEQ multiplex PCR, lists solely in-frame clones and lacks some. This sample has over 60,000 clones, with 96% found just once. The sample comprised PBMCs. The receptor's source is a woman under 30 in good health and CMV-seropositive. The gene calls are TRBV4-1 and TRBJ1-2; 7 bases are a match to TRBD1. The CDR3 DNA sequence: TGCGCCAGCAGCCACCTCACCAAGGGGGCCAGATATGGCTACACCTTC. This sequence encodes CASSHLTKGARYGYTF.